Presented here are 15 T cell receptor beta chains from one specimen sequenced in a study of somatic mutations in cytotoxic T cells in rheumatoid arthritis. The method was immunoSEQ multiplex PCR; TCRdb's version includes in-frame clones alone and lacks a portion of them. The repertoire has about 20,000 clones, around 84% of them found once; the top ten carry approximately 20%. Sequenced input: CD8+ T cells sorted from blood. These receptor sequences come from a woman aged 50 to 60 in good health.

The chain employs TRBV6-5 and TRBJ1-1; TRBD1 agrees at 7 bases. CDR1 MNHEY and CDR2 SVGAGI come from the germline V gene. The J segment lost 4 bases and the V segment lost 7 bases, leaving 9 bases of the junction unmatched. This CDR3 is 14 amino acids long. The CDR3 is CASISRAGGTEAFF. The CDR3 DNA sequence: TGTGCCAGCATATCCAGGGCAGGGGGCACTGAAGCTTTCTTT.

This chain links TRBV9 with TRBJ2-5; D could derive from TRBD1 or TRBD2 (6 bases each). Deletions cut 6 bases from V and 3 bases from J, with 15 bases between. The CDR3 contains 14 residues. Germline V CDR1 and CDR2: SGDLS, YYNGEE. CDR3 sequence reads: CASNEGGREETQYF. The CDR3 DNA is TGTGCCAGCAACGAGGGGGGTAGGGAAGAGACCCAGTACTTC.

The V and J genes are TRBV11-3 and TRBJ1-5, with 10 bases matching TRBD1. Germline lookup yields CDR1 SGHNT and CDR2 YENEEA. The CDR3 extends over 19 amino acids. V was clipped by 1 base and J by 0 bases; unmatched bases: 9. The CDR3 sequence: CASSLVRDRGPYSNQPQHF. CDR3 coding DNA: TGTGCCAGCAGCTTAGTCCGGGACAGGGGCCCTTATAGCAATCAGCCCCAGCATTTT.

The V call is TRBV28, the J call TRBJ2-3, with TRBD2 matching over 11 bases. CDR1 MDHEN and CDR2 SYDVKM come from the germline V gene. Trimming took 3 bases from V and 6 from J; bases not matched to a gene: 5. The CDR3 spans 15 residues. In DNA, the CDR3 is TGTGCCAGCAGTTTTAGCGGGGGGGCGAAGGATACGCAGTATTTT. Translated, it gives CASSFSGGAKDTQYF. The full variable domain, completed using reference TRBV28 and TRBJ2-3, is DVKVTQSSRYLVKRTGEKVFLECVQDMDHENMFWYRQDPGLGLRLIYFSYDVKMKEKGDIPEGYSVSREKKERFSLILESASTNQTSMYLCASSFSGGAKDTQYFGPGTRLTVL.

The chain recombines TRBV5-8 with TRBJ1-2, with D unresolved. Trimming removed 0 bases at V and 3 bases at J, with 21 bases between. Germline V gene data show CDR1 as SGHTS and CDR2 as YDEGEE. The CDR3 runs 18 residues. The CDR3 DNA sequence: TGTGCCAGCAGCTTGGTTACAGAGTGGGGAGCGGAAGACTATGGCTACACCTTC. Translated, it gives CASSLVTEWGAEDYGYTF.

This rearrangement joins TRBV6-5 to TRBJ2-7; TRBD1 aligns across 7 bases. The CDR3 runs to 13 residues. V gave up 2 bases and J gave up 4 bases; unmatched junction bases: 2. Germline V gives CDR1 MNHEY, CDR2 SVGAGI. The CDR3 loop reads CASSYATGYEQYV. The CDR3 bases are TGTGCCAGCAGTTACGCGACAGGGTACGAGCAGTACGTC.

In its sample, this clone was seen a few times. The chain joins TRBV19 to TRBJ2-1; no reliable D call. Trimming pared 6 bases from V and 4 bases from J, leaving 4 bases between. Germline CDR1 is LNHDA and CDR2 is SQIVND (reference sequence). The CDR3 has 11 residues. The CDR3 DNA reads TGTGCCAGTAGCATTTACAATGAGCAGTTCTTC. Translating gives CASSIYNEQFF.

The V call is TRBV6-4, the J call TRBJ2-2; no clear D gene. V was shortened by 3 bases and J by 1 base, with 3 bases between the two germline ends. This CDR3 has 13 residues. The germline V gene has CDR1 MRHNA and CDR2 SNTAGT. CDR3 nucleotide sequence: TGTGCCAGCAGTGAGGGGAACACCGGGGAGCTGTTTTTT. Protein product: CASSEGNTGELFF.

J is TRBJ2-7 and V is TRBV4-1; D unclear. The length of the CDR3 is 14 residues. V lost 7 bases and J 1 base, leaving 14 bases between the germline ends. The germline V gene encodes CDR1 MGHRA and CDR2 YSYEKL. The CDR3 sequence: CASTLRMGSYEQYV. In DNA, the CDR3 is TGCGCCAGCACCCTAAGAATGGGTTCCTACGAGCAGTACGTC.

The chain combines TRBV7-6 with TRBJ2-5; D call uncertain. CDR3 size: 13 residues. V dropped 1 base and J dropped 5 bases, with 8 bases sitting between them. Germline lookup yields CDR1 SGHVS and CDR2 FNYEAQ. The CDR3 here is CASSLGPRETQYF. CDR3 DNA: TGTGCCAGCAGCTTAGGACCGAGGGAGACCCAGTACTTC.

This clone was counted a single time. The chain is built from TRBV19 and TRBJ1-5; D gene unclear. The germline CDR1 and CDR2 sequences are LNHDA and SQIVND (reference sequence). The CDR3 spans 15 residues. V shed 5 bases and J shed 0 bases, with 11 bases lying between them. This chain's CDR3 is CASSHIPYSNQPQHF. In DNA, the CDR3 is TGTGCCAGTAGTCATATTCCCTATAGCAATCAGCCCCAGCATTTT.

The chain uses TRBV7-9 and TRBJ2-5, with TRBD2 identical over 7 bases. The germline CDR1 and CDR2 sequences are SEHNR and FQNEAQ (reference sequence). This CDR3 contains 13 residues. V lost 6 bases, J lost 4 bases, and 5 bases stayed unmatched. For the CDR3, the DNA is TGTGCCAGCAGTATTACGGGGGGAGAGACCCAGTACTTC. The encoded protein is CASSITGGETQYF.

The V and J genes are TRBV7-8 and TRBJ2-3; tentatively, D is TRBD2 (5 bases). The CDR3 runs to 17 residues. The V end lost 5 bases, the J end lost 2 bases, and 20 bases lay between the germline ends. Germline V gene sequence: CDR1 SGHVS, CDR2 FQNEAQ. The CDR3 nucleotides read TGTGCCAGCAGCCTAGAGGCCGGGGAGTCCTTCACAGATACGCAGTATTTT. Translating it yields CASSLEAGESFTDTQYF. Full variable domain (outside the CDR3, taken from reference TRBV7-8 and TRBJ2-3): GAGVSQSPRYKVAKRGQDVALRCDPISGHVSLFWYQQALGQGPEFLTYFQNEAQLDKSGLPSDRFFAERPEGSVSTLKIQRTQQEDSAVYLCASSLEAGESFTDTQYFGPGTRLTVL.

DNA of the CDR3: TGTGCCAGCAGTTTCTACCATGACAGGGGGCCCACTGAAGCTTTCTTT. It translates to CASSFYHDRGPTEAFF. This chain connects TRBV28 to TRBJ1-1, with 10 bases matching TRBD1. Germline V gene sequence: CDR1 MDHEN, CDR2 SYDVKM. The CDR3 runs to 16 residues. After removal of 3 bases from V and 4 bases from J, the junction contained 8 bases not matched to a gene.

The chain uses TRBV6-5 and TRBJ1-1, with 9 bases matching TRBD1. Germline V gives CDR1 MNHEY, CDR2 SVGAGI. The CDR3 runs 14 residues. V trimming: 5 bases; J trimming: 10 bases; junction bases outside the gene matches: 11. As DNA, the CDR3 is TGTGCCAGCAGTGAAGGGACAGGGTCTATTGGAGCTTTCTTT. It translates to CASSEGTGSIGAFF.